These 6 T cell receptor beta chains originate from one sample sequenced in a study of graft-versus-host responses after intestinal transplantation. Some clones are missing from TCRdb's copy, which holds only in-frame ones; the method was immunoSEQ multiplex PCR. The sample records 80,000 to 90,000 clones, more than 90% being singletons. No cognate antigen is known for these TCRs. Sequences were derived from unstimulated CD4+ T cells sorted from spleen or lymph node cells, sampled before intestinal transplant. Source of these receptors: a human donor who received an intestinal transplant.

The chain uses TRBV28 and TRBJ2-7; D is possibly TRBD2 (5 bases). The CDR3 totals 15 residues. Trimming cost V 6 bases and J 1 base, with 16 bases left between them. Germline-derived CDR1 and CDR2 are MDHEN and SYDVKM. CDR3 amino acids: CASSYSGGPSYEQYF. The CDR3 DNA reads TGTGCCAGCAGCTACAGCGGAGGCCCATCCTACGAGCAGTACTTC.

This clone has a handful of counts. This chain uses TRBV14 with TRBJ1-3; D uncertain. Germline V gives CDR1 SGHDN, CDR2 FVKESK. The CDR3 has 14 residues. The ends were cut back, 1 base at V and 2 bases at J, with 6 bases in the middle. DNA for the CDR3: TGTGCCAGCAGCCAAGGGGGAGCTGGAAACACCATATATTTT. Protein sequence: CASSQGGAGNTIYF.

The chain is built from TRBV18 and TRBJ2-5, with 7 bases matching TRBD1. Looked up from germline, CDR1 is KGHSH and CDR2 is LQKENI. The ends lost 4 bases at V and 2 bases at J; junction bases unmatched: 1. This CDR3 contains 13 residues. This chain's CDR3 is CASSLGQQETQYF. The CDR3 nucleotides read TGTGCCAGCTCACTGGGACAGCAAGAGACCCAGTACTTC.

The chain employs TRBV19 and TRBJ1-4; D unresolved. The CDR3 extends over 12 amino acids. With 4 bases removed from V and 7 bases from J, the gap between germline ends came to 7 bases. Germline-derived CDR1 and CDR2 are LNHDA and SQIVND (reference sequence). As DNA, the CDR3 is TGTGCCAGTAGTAGAGCTCCTGAAAAACTGTTTTTT. The encoded protein is CASSRAPEKLFF.

For the CDR3, the DNA is TGTGCCAGCAGTTTAGGCGCGGGTCCGGGCTACGAGCAGTACTTC. It translates to CASSLGAGPGYEQYF. V is TRBV27 and J is TRBJ2-7; TRBD2 is a possible D gene (5 bases). This CDR3 comprises 15 residues. The germline V gene encodes CDR1 MNHEY and CDR2 SMNVEV (reference sequence). V lost 2 bases to trimming and J lost 3 bases, with 14 bases between them.

In its sample, this clone was seen once. V is TRBV30 and J is TRBJ2-1; D might be TRBD1 or TRBD2, each matching 5 bases. The length of the CDR3 is 13 residues. Deletions cut 0 bases from V and 9 bases from J, with 12 bases between. Germline values: CDR1 GTSNPN, CDR2 SVGIG (reference sequence). In nucleotides, the CDR3 is TGTGCCTGGAGTGTAGGCATGAGGGGTGAGCAGTTCTTC. It codes for CAWSVGMRGEQFF.